This TCR beta chain was documented in a study of control samples from healthy donors and cancer patients (dated by TCRdb to about 2020). Library preparation was by the immunoSEQ multiplex PCR assay. TCRdb limited this immuneACCESS table to in-frame rearrangements with V and J called. A share of clones is missing; checked studies link under half to unresolved V genes, and the rest is unexplained. Here the sample has roughly 120,000 clones; 88% occur a single time. The ten largest clonotypes hold around 3.4% of the sample. This clone occurred many times. The antigen this receptor binds is unknown. One base away there is no much larger clone; base qualities are not given. The origin of this receptor is a man aged 35-49 years in good health. The sequenced sample consisted of blood.

The nucleotides are TGTGCCAGCAGTTACTCCCCGGGACAGGGCACAGATACGCAGTATTTT. This translates into CASSYSPGQGTDTQYF. Rearrangement joined TRBV6-5 to TRBJ2-3, with 8 middle bases fitting TRBD1. Based on the germline V gene, the CDR1 and CDR2 sequences are MNHEY and SVGAGI. Clipping removes 0 bases from V and 1 base from J, with 3 as the unmatched junction base count. The CDR3 starts with the cysteine, ends with the phenylalanine, and has 16 residues. Only CDR3 DNA remains: 48 bases, in frame from the first base.